The clone carrying this T cell receptor (beta chain) was seen ten or more times. Its antigen is currently unknown. In building TCR beta libraries, iRepertoire HTBI primers were used together with Arm-PCR of CDR3 regions. TCRdb fed the multiplex PCR reads into MiXCR, producing one record per CDR3 protein. The repertoire includes roughly 500,000 distinct CDR3 sequences, around 13% of them detected once, and under 20% sits in the top ten. Trimming at V came to 2 bases and at J to 6 bases, leaving 4 bases not matched to a gene. The CDR3 has 14 residues. Looked up from germline, CDR1 is LGHDT and CDR2 is YNNKEL (reference sequence). Time point meaning: newly diagnosed GD, antithyroid drugs for less than 3 months. TCR sequences were obtained from RNA taken from PBMCs. The source of the sample is a study of regulatory T cells in long-lasting Graves disease. Study-wide results and limits: Study was limited to peripheral blood, excluding thyroid tissue.

The data were also submitted as part of a second study, on T cells in Graves' hyperthyroidism and ophthalmopathy.

The V call is TRBV3-1, the J call TRBJ2-7; 10 bases align to TRBD2. The sequenced sample was peripheral blood mononuclear cells (PBMCs), obtained at new diagnosis, from a patient treated with antithyroid drugs. The clonotype originates from a woman aged 45 to 65 with Graves disease. DNA for the CDR3: TGTGCCAGCAGCCAAAAGACTAGCGGGTCCGAGCAGTACTTC. This gives the protein CASSQKTSGSEQYF.